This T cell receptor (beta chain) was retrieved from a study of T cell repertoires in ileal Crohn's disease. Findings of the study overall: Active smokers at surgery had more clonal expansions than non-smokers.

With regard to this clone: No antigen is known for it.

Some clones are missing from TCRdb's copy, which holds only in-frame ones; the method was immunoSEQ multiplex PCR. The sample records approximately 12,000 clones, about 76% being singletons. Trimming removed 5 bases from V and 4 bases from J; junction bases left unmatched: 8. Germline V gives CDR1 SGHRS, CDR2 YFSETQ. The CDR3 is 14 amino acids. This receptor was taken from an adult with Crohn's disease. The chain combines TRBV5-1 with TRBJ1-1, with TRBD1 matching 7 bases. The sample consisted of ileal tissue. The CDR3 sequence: CASRGGSPATEAFF. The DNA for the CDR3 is TGCGCCAGCAGAGGGGGCTCCCCAGCCACTGAAGCTTTCTTT.